The clone carrying this TCR beta chain has a count of ten or more. This sample was taken from a study of early T cells in non-severe SARS-CoV-2 infection. Individual cDNA molecules were tagged with unique molecular identifiers. TCRdb reanalysed the 5' RACE reads using MiXCR and keeps one entry per CDR3 protein. The table lists 25,000 to 35,000 distinct CDR3 sequences, under 4% of them singletons. The V and J ends lost 0 bases and 9 bases respectively, with 12 bases between them. This CDR3 is built from 14 residues. Per germline, CDR1 SEHNR and CDR2 FQNEAQ (reference sequence). The TCR was taken from an adult who was a healthcare worker with PCR-confirmed SARS-CoV-2 infection or an uninfected control (not recorded which). V usage is TRBV7-9 and J usage is TRBJ2-1; no reliable D call. What was sequenced was whole blood. CDR3 residues: CASSLALGTAEQFF. The CDR3 region has the DNA TGTGCCAGCAGCTTAGCATTGGGTACCGCTGAGCAGTTCTTC.